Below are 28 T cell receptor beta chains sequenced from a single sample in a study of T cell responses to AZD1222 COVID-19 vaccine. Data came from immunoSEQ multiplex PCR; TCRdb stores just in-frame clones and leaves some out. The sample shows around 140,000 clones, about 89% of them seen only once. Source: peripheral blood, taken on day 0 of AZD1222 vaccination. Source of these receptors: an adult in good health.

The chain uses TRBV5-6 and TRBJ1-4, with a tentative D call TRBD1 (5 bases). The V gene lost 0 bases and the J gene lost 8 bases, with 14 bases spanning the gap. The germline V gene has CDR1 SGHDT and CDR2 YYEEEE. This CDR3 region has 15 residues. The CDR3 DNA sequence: TGTGCCAGCAGCTTGGCCGCTGCAGGGCGGGAAAAACTGTTTTTT. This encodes CASSLAAAGREKLFF.

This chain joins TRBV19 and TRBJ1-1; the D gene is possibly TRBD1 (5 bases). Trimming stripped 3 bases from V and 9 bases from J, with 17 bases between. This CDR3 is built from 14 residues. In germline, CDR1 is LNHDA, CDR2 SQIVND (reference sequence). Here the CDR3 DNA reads TGTGCCAGTAGTATTCTAGGGGCCCCCGCCCAAGCTTTCTTT. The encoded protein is CASSILGAPAQAFF.

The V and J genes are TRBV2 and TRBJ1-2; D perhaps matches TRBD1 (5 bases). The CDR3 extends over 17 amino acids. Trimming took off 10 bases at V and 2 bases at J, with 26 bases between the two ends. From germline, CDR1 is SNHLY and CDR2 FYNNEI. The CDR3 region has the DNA TGTGCCATCCAGGATAGAGGGGAGGGAGCGAGAAACTATGGCTACACCTTC. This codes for CAIQDRGEGARNYGYTF.

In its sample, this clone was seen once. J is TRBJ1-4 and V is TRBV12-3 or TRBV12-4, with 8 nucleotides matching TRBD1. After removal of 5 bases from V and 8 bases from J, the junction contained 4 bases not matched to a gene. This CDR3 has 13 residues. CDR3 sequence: CASSMTGEEKLFF. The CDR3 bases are TGTGCCAGCAGTATGACAGGGGAAGAAAAACTGTTTTTT.

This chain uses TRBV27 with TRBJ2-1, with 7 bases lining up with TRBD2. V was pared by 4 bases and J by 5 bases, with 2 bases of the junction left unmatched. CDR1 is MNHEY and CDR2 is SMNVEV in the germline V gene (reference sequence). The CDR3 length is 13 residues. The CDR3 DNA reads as TGTGCCAGCAGTTCGACTAGCCACAATGAGCAGTTCTTC. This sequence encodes CASSSTSHNEQFF.

CDR3 in DNA: TGCGCCAGCAGCTTGGCCGGCGGAGGCTCTACAGATACGCAGTATTTT. Its protein is CASSLAGGGSTDTQYF. The chain recombines TRBV5-1 with TRBJ2-3, with D perhaps matching TRBD2 (5 bases). The length of the CDR3 is 16 residues. Per germline, CDR1 SGHRS and CDR2 YFSETQ. V shed 0 bases and J shed 3 bases, with 14 bases lying between them.

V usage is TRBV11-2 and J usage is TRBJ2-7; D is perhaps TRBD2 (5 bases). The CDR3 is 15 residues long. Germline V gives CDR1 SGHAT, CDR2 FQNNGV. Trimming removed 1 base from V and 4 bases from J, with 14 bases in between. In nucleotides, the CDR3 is TGTGCCAGCAGCTTAGGCTCAGGAGGCCCTTACGAGCAGTACTTC. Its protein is CASSLGSGGPYEQYF.

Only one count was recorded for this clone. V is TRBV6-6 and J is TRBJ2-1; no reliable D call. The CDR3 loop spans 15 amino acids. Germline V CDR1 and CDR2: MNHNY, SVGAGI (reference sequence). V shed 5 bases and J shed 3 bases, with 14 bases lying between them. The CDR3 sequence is CASSIAPHYYNEQFF. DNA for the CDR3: TGTGCCAGCAGTATCGCACCACACTACTACAATGAGCAGTTCTTC.

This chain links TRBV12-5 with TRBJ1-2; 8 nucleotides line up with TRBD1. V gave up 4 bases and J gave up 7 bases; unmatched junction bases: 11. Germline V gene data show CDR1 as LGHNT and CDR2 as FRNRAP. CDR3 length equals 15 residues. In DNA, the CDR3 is TGTGCTAGTGGTTCCAGGATACAGGGGGTGGGTGGCTACACCTTC. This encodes CASGSRIQGVGGYTF.

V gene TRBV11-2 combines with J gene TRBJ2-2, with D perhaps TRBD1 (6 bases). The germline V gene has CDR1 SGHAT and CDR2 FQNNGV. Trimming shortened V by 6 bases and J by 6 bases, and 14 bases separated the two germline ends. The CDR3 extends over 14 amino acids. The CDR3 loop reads CASRKLTGSGELFF. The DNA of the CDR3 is TGTGCCAGCAGGAAACTCACAGGGTCCGGGGAGCTGTTTTTT.

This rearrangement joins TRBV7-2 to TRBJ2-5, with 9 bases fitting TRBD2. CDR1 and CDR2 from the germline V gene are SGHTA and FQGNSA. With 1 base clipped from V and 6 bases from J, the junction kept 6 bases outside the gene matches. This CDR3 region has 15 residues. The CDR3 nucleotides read TGTGCCAGCAGCTTAGGCGGGGGGGCGATAAAGACCCAGTACTTC. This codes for CASSLGGGAIKTQYF.

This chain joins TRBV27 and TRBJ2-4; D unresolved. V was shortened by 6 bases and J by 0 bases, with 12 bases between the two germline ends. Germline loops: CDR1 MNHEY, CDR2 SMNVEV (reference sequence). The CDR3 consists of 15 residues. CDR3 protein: CASRSGESAKNIQYF. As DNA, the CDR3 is TGTGCCAGCAGGTCCGGAGAGTCAGCCAAAAACATTCAGTACTTC.

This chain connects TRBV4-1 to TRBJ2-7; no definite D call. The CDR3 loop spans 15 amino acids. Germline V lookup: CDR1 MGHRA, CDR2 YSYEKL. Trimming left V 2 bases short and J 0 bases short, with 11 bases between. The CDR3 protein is CASSQSRAISYEQYF. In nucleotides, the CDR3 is TGCGCCAGCAGCCAAAGTCGTGCGATCTCCTACGAGCAGTACTTC.

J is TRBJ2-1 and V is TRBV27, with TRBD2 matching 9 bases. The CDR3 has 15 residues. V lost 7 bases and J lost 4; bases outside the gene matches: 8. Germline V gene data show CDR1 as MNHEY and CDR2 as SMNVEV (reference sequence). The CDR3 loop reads CASNPSGVTYNEQFF. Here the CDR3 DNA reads TGTGCCAGCAATCCTAGCGGGGTTACTTACAATGAGCAGTTCTTC.

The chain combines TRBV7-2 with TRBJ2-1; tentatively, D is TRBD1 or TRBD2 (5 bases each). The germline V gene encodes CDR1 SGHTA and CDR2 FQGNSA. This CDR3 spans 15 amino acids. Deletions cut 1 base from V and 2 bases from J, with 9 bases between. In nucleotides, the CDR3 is TGTGCCAGCAGCTTAGGCTGGGGGACCTACAATGAGCAGTTCTTC. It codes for CASSLGWGTYNEQFF.

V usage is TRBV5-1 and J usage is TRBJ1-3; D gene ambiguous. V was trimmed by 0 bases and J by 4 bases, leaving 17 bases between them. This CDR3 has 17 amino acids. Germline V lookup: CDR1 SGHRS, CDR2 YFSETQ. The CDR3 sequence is CASSLGEGLASGNTIYF. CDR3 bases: TGCGCCAGCAGCTTGGGTGAGGGCCTCGCTTCGGGAAACACCATATATTTT.

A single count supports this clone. The DNA for the CDR3 is TGTGCCAGCAGTGAACCCCTAGACAGGAAACGGGTAGAGACCCAGTACTTC. Amino acid sequence: CASSEPLDRKRVETQYF. The chain uses TRBV25-1 and TRBJ2-5; a possible D gene is TRBD1 (6 bases). CDR1 MGHDK and CDR2 SYGVNS come from the germline V gene. The germline V and J ends were trimmed by 2 bases and 4 bases, with 20 bases remaining between them. The CDR3 contains 17 residues. Together with reference TRBV25-1 and TRBJ2-5, the CDR3 gives the full variable domain: EADIYQTPRYLVIGTGKKITLECSQTMGHDKMYWYQQDPGMELHLIHYSYGVNSTEKGDLSSESTVSRIRTEHFPLTLESARPSHTSQYLCASSEPLDRKRVETQYFGPGTRLLVL.

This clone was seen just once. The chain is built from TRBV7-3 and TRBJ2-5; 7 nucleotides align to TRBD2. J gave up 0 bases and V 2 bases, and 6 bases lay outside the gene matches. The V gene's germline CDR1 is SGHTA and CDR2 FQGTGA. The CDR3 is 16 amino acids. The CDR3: CASSLGLGGYQETQYF. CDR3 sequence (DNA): TGTGCCAGCAGCTTAGGGCTCGGGGGGTACCAAGAGACCCAGTACTTC.

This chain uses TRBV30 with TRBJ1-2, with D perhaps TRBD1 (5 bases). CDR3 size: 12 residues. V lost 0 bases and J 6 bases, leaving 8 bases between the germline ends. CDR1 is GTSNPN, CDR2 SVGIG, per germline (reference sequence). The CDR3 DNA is TGTGCCTGGAGTGTGTGGGGGAATGGCTACACCTTC. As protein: CAWSVWGNGYTF.

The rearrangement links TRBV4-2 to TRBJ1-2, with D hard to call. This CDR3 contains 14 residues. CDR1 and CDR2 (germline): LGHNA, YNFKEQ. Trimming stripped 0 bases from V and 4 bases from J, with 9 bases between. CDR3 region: CASSQDETSYGYTF. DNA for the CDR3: TGTGCCAGCAGCCAAGATGAGACATCCTATGGCTACACCTTC.

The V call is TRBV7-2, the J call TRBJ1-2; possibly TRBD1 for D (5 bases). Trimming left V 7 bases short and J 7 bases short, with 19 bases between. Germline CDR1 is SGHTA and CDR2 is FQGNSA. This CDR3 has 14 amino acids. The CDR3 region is CASTVDTSTFGYTF. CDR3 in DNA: TGTGCCAGCACCGTGGACACTTCTACGTTTGGCTACACCTTC.

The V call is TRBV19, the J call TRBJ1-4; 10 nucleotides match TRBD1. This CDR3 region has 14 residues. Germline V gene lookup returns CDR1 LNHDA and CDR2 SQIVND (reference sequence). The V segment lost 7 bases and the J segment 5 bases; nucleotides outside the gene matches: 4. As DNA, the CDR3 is TGTGCCAGTAAGCCGGGACAGGGGAATGAAAAACTGTTTTTT. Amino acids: CASKPGQGNEKLFF.

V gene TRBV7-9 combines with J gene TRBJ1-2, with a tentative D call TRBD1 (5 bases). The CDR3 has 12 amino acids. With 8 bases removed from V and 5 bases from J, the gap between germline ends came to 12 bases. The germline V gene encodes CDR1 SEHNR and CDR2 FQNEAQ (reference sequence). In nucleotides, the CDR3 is TGTGCCAGCTCCCTGGGGGGGTATGGCTACACCTTC. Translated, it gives CASSLGGYGYTF.

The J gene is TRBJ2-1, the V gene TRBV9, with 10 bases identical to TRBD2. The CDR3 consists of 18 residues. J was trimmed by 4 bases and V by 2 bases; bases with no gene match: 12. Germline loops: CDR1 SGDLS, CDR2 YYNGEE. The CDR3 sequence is CASSVQASGGQIYNEQFF. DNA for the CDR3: TGTGCCAGCAGCGTCCAGGCTAGCGGGGGCCAGATTTACAATGAGCAGTTCTTC.

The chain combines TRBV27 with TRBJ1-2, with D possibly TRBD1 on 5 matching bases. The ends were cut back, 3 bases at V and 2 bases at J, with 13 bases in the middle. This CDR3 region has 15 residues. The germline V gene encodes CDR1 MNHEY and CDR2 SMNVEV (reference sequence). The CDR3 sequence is CASSLEAGLNYGYTF. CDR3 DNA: TGTGCCAGCAGTTTGGAGGCAGGGCTCAACTATGGCTACACCTTC.

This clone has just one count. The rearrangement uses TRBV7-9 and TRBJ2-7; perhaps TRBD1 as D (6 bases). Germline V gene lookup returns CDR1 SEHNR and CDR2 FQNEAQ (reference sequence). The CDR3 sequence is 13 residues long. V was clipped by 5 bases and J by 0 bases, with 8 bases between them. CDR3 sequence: CASSATGSYEQYF. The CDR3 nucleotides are TGTGCCAGCAGCGCGACAGGCTCCTACGAGCAGTACTTC. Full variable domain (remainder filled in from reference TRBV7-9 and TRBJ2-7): DTGVSQNPRHKITKRGQNVTFRCDPISEHNRLYWYRQTLGQGPEFLTYFQNEAQLEKSRLLSDRFSAERPKGSFSTLEIQRTEQGDSAMYLCASSATGSYEQYFGPGTRLTVT.

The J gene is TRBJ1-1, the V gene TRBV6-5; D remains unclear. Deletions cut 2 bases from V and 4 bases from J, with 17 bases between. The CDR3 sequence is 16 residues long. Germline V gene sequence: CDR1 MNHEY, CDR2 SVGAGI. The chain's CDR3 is CASSYTDPILGTEAFF. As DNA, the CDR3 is TGTGCCAGCAGTTACACGGACCCTATTTTAGGCACTGAAGCTTTCTTT.

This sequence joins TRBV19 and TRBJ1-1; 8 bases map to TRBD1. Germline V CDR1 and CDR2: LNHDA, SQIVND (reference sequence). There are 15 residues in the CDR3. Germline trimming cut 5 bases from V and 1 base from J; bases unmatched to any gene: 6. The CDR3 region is CASSLRTGTNTEAFF. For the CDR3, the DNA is TGTGCCAGTAGTCTCCGGACAGGGACGAACACTGAAGCTTTCTTT.